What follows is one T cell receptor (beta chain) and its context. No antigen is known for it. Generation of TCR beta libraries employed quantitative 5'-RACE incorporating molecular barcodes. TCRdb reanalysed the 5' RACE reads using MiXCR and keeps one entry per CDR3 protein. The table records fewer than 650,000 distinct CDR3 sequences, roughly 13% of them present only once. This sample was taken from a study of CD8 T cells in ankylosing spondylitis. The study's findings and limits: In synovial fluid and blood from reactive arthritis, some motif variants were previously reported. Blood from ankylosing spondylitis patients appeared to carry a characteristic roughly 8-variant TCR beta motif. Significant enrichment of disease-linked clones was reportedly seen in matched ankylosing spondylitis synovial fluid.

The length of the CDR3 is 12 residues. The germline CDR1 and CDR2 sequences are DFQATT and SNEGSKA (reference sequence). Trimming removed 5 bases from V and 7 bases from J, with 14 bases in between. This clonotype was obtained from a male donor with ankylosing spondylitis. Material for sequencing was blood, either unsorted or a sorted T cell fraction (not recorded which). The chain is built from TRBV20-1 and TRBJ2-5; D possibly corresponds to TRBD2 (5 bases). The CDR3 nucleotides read TGCAGTGCTGGGTCCCTAGCTGGGACCCAGTACTTC. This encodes CSAGSLAGTQYF.